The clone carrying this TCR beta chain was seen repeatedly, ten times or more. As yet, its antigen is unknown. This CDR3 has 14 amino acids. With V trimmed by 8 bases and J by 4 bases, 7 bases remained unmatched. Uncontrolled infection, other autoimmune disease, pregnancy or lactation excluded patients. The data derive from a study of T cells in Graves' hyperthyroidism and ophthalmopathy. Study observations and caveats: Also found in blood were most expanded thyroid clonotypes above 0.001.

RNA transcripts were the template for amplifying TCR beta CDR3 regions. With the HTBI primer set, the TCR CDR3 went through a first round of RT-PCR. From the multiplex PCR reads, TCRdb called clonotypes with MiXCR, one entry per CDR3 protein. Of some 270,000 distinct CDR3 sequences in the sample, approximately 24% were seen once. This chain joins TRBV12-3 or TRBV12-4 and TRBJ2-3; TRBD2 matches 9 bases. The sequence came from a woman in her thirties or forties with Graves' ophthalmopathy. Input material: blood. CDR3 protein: CASGASGTPDTQYF. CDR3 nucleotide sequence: TGTGCCAGCGGGGCTAGCGGGACCCCAGATACGCAGTATTTT.